This record concerns one TCR beta chain sequence. What it recognizes is unknown. Germline V CDR1 and CDR2: LNHDA, SQIVND (reference sequence). The CDR3 runs to 17 residues. Trimming removed 4 bases from V and 0 bases from J; junction bases left unmatched: 9. TCRdb's copy holds only in-frame clones and misses some; the assay was immunoSEQ multiplex PCR. The sample carries 75,000 to 100,000 clones, 88% recorded once. This specimen comes from a study of T cell responses to AZD1222 COVID-19 vaccine. Study-level points and caveats: Spike-specific TCR breadth and depth rose after two AZD1222 doses. As reported, nearly half of all spike-specific TCRs target variant regions that are unmutated. In all cases, repertoires were sampled only after the peak T cell response.

The chain carries TRBV19 and TRBJ1-1, with 9 nucleotides matching TRBD1. This clonotype was obtained from an adult in good health. The starting material was peripheral blood, obtained on day 0 of MenACWY control vaccination. CDR3 nucleotide sequence: TGTGCCAGTAGTAGGGGACAGGGAAGAAGATTGAACACTGAAGCTTTCTTT. Protein product: CASSRGQGRRLNTEAFF.